Sequencing of this T cell receptor (beta chain) was carried out in a study of T-cell reconstitution after alpha-beta-depleted transplantation in children. This clonotype was found many times. V was clipped by 3 bases and J by 5 bases, with 15 bases between them. The CDR3 has 14 amino acids. CDR1 and CDR2 from the germline V gene are SGHRS and YFSETQ. It was with unique molecular identifiers that the TCRbeta library was prepared. TCRdb reprocessed the PCR reads via MiXCR and lists one record per CDR3 protein. The repertoire consists of about 200,000 distinct CDR3 sequences, with 5.5% to 7% occurring once and the leading ten covering more than 5.5%.

The sequenced sample was PBMCs, obtained before TCRalphabeta/CD19-depleted stem cell transplant. The sequence was collected from a boy aged 2 to 9 with acute lymphoblastic leukemia, due to receive a stem cell transplant. The rearrangement uses TRBV5-1 and TRBJ2-7; tentatively, D is TRBD1 (5 bases). The CDR3 DNA follows: TGCGCCAGCAGCTCCGGACAAGTTCAGGACGAGCAGTACTTC. Its protein is CASSSGQVQDEQYF.